The present T cell receptor beta chain was sequenced within a study of blood T cell repertoires in COVID-19. Across the study: Samples of COVID-19 (acute and convalescent) were obtained from the United States, Italy and Spain. PBMCs, B-cell-depleted T cells, or T cells provided the cDNA or gDNA that made up the material.

Authors' methods: Scientists estimated how many nucleated cells there were by amplifying reference gene primers. Assay used: immunoSEQ multiplex PCR; TCRdb lists only in-frame clones, some missing. V, J and clone size reflect that table, while D and trimming were determined from the DNA. The sample gives 100,000 to 140,000 clones, 80% to 85% of which show up once; approximately 4.4% is in the top ten. The CDR3 length is 15 residues. Trimming took 5 bases from V and 2 from J, leaving 16 bases between them. Per germline, CDR1 KGHSH and CDR2 LQKENI. The source is a human donor in a cohort sampled during active COVID-19. The sequenced sample consisted of peripheral blood. This chain links TRBV18 with TRBJ2-7; TRBD2 is a possible D gene (7 bases). CDR3 sequence (DNA): TGTGCCAGCTCAAGAGAGGGGGGGGACCCCTACGAGCAGTACTTC. It yields the protein CASSREGGDPYEQYF.